This T cell receptor (beta chain) is from a study of blood T cell repertoires in COVID-19. The table came from immunoSEQ multiplex PCR; TCRdb's copy has only in-frame clones and leaves some out. Of approximately 360,000 clones in the sample, around 89% were seen once. This sequence was found in a man aged 18-30 years with active or convalescent COVID-19. Sample: peripheral blood.

CDR3 amino acids: CASSSGTSGNQPQHF. The CDR3, as DNA: TGTGCCAGCAGTTCAGGCACCTCGGGGAATCAGCCCCAGCATTTT. The rearrangement uses TRBV27 and TRBJ1-5, with D uncertain. V lost 4 bases and J lost 4, with 14 bases in between. CDR3 length equals 15 residues. Germline lookup yields CDR1 MNHEY and CDR2 SMNVEV (reference sequence).